The present T cell receptor (beta chain) was sequenced within a study of T cell responses to AZD1222 COVID-19 vaccine. CDR3 length: 16 amino acids. Per germline, CDR1 MNHEY and CDR2 SMNVEV (reference sequence). With V trimmed by 3 bases and J by 0 bases, 5 bases remained unmatched. Method: immunoSEQ multiplex PCR; TCRdb's copy keeps in-frame clones and lacks some. Counted here are more than 70,000 clones, 85% occurring once; the ten biggest clones make up more than 10%. In this sample, this clone turned up once. The target antigen is unknown. Study conclusions and caveats: Most donors were white British and more were female, and clonal diversity was possibly underestimated. The span of vaccine-associated CD4 TCRs extended across spike, with dominance at 160-218 and 743-854.

This clonotype originated in an adult in good health. The starting material was peripheral blood, obtained on day 0 of AZD1222 vaccination. The gene calls are TRBV27 and TRBJ2-3, with 8 bases identical to TRBD2. The CDR3 protein is CASSFSGGVSTDTQYF. The DNA for the CDR3 is TGTGCCAGCAGTTTTTCGGGGGGGGTTAGCACAGATACGCAGTATTTT.